This T cell receptor beta chain comes out of a study of T cells expressing NK-cell markers. For the study at large: CD3+CD56+NKG2C+, CD3+CD56+NKG2C- and CD3+CD56-NKG2C+ T cells, once sorted, supplied the TCR beta repertoires.

The germline V gene encodes CDR1 SQVTM and CDR2 ANQGSEA. The CDR3 has 15 amino acids. Each CDR3 protein gets one entry in TCRdb, which reprocessed the 5' RACE reads and gives no DNA. The sample data list some 410,000 distinct CDR3 sequences. The clonotype originates from a woman aged 18-70 years in good health. The sequenced sample was blood T cells: a sorted CD56 or NKG2C T cell subset, CD4+ or CD8+ T cells, or bulk PBMC T cells (not recorded which). The rearrangement links TRBV29-1 to TRBJ2-2; the TCRdb D gene call, TRBD2, has no DNA to confirm it. CDR3 region: CSVEVGGTNTGELFF.